This passage covers 30 T cell receptor beta chains from one sample sequenced in a study of shared clonotypes between healthy human individuals. Clones were sequenced by immunoSEQ multiplex PCR, and TCRdb holds only the in-frame ones, with some missing. The sample holds about 680,000 clones, about 91% seen once. Naive CD8 cells were CD45RO-negative, positively selected for CCR7, excluding terminally differentiated effector memory CD45RA+ cells. The specimen sequenced was naive CD8+ T cells sorted from blood. The receptors shown here come from a man aged 30-40 years in good health.

The J gene is TRBJ1-1, the V gene TRBV19, with a possible D match to TRBD1 (6 bases). The CDR3 is made up of 14 amino acids. Germline assignment: CDR1 LNHDA and CDR2 SQIVND (reference sequence). V shed 5 bases and J shed 5 bases, with 15 bases lying between them. The CDR3 loop is CASSPRGVGTEAFF. In nucleotides, the CDR3 is TGTGCCAGTAGTCCCAGGGGCGTCGGTACTGAAGCTTTCTTT.

The genes are TRBV7-8 and TRBJ2-1; no definite D call. The germline V gene has CDR1 SGHVS and CDR2 FQNEAQ. The V end lost 2 bases, the J end lost 7 bases, and 9 bases lay between the germline ends. The CDR3 has 13 amino acids. The DNA of the CDR3 is TGTGCCAGCAGCTTACGTACCGGGAATGAGCAGTTCTTC. Protein: CASSLRTGNEQFF.

V gene TRBV27 combines with J gene TRBJ1-2; 8 positions agree with TRBD1. The CDR3 sequence is 15 residues long. The V and J ends lost 4 bases and 4 bases, in that order; junction bases with no gene match: 8. Germline CDR1 MNHEY, CDR2 SMNVEV (reference sequence). The CDR3 nucleotides read TGTGCCAGCAGTTCCGGGACAGGCCTAATCTATGGCTACACCTTC. It specifies CASSSGTGLIYGYTF.

This chain connects TRBV11-2 to TRBJ2-4; unclear D gene. This CDR3 is 13 amino acids long. The V gene's germline CDR1 is SGHAT and CDR2 FQNNGV. The V gene lost 1 base and the J gene lost 4 bases, with 5 bases spanning the gap. In nucleotides, the CDR3 is TGTGCCAGCAGCTTAGGAACGAAAAACATTCAGTACTTC. Protein: CASSLGTKNIQYF.

The chain joins TRBV28 to TRBJ2-2; no firm D call. Trimming left V 4 bases short and J 0 bases short, with 9 bases between. The CDR3 runs to 15 residues. Germline CDR1 is MDHEN and CDR2 is SYDVKM. The chain's CDR3 is CASSSEVANTGELFF. CDR3 coding DNA: TGTGCCAGCAGTTCTGAGGTGGCGAACACCGGGGAGCTGTTTTTT.

The chain uses TRBV6-6 and TRBJ2-2; 9 bases align to TRBD2. From germline, CDR1 is MNHNY and CDR2 SVGAGI (reference sequence). The junction had 7 bases not matched to a gene; V was cut back by 5 bases and J by 3 bases. The CDR3 contains 16 residues. The CDR3 here is CASSPFSGRHTGELFF. In DNA form, the CDR3 reads TGTGCCAGCAGTCCGTTTAGCGGGAGACACACCGGGGAGCTGTTTTTT.

V is TRBV6-5 and J is TRBJ2-2; unclear D gene. In germline, CDR1 is MNHEY, CDR2 SVGAGI. The CDR3 sequence is 12 residues long. V lost 4 bases and J lost 4, with 4 bases in between. In DNA form, the CDR3 reads TGTGCCAGCAGTTTAACCACCGGGGAGCTGTTTTTT. Amino acid sequence: CASSLTTGELFF.

The V and J genes are TRBV10-3 and TRBJ2-5, with D tentatively TRBD1 (6 bases). Looked up from germline, CDR1 is ENHRY and CDR2 is SYGVKD. Trimming took off 2 bases at V and 3 bases at J, with 13 bases between the two ends. The CDR3 sequence is 15 residues long. This CDR3 reads CAISEEPGTKETQYF. CDR3 sequence (DNA): TGTGCCATCAGTGAGGAACCCGGGACAAAAGAGACCCAGTACTTC.

J is TRBJ2-7 and V is TRBV7-9; 7 nucleotides match TRBD1. The ends lost 2 bases at V and 2 bases at J; junction bases unmatched: 3. Per germline, CDR1 SEHNR and CDR2 FQNEAQ (reference sequence). The CDR3 runs to 14 residues. CDR3 coding DNA: TGTGCCAGCAGCTTATGGGACAGTCCCTACGAGCAGTACTTC. Translated: CASSLWDSPYEQYF.

This clone came up a few times. The rearrangement joins TRBV27 to TRBJ1-2; 8 nucleotides align to TRBD1. Trimming at V came to 10 bases and at J to 6 bases, leaving 7 bases not matched to a gene. Germline V CDR1 and CDR2: MNHEY, SMNVEV (reference sequence). The CDR3 runs 12 residues. Here the CDR3 reads CANTPTGDGYTF. CDR3 coding DNA: TGTGCCAACACCCCGACAGGGGATGGCTACACCTTC.

The chain combines TRBV7-9 with TRBJ2-3; D is unclear. The CDR3 spans 13 residues. CDR1 is SEHNR, CDR2 FQNEAQ, per germline (reference sequence). V gave up 4 bases and J gave up 8 bases, with 13 bases separating them. In DNA, the CDR3 is TGTGCCAGCAGCTCGCTAGTGGTTGGTACGCAGTATTTT. The encoded protein is CASSSLVVGTQYF. Full variable domain (rest looked up from reference TRBV7-9 and TRBJ2-3): DTGVSQNPRHKITKRGQNVTFRCDPISEHNRLYWYRQTLGQGPEFLTYFQNEAQLEKSRLLSDRFSAERPKGSFSTLEIQRTEQGDSAMYLCASSSLVVGTQYFGPGTRLTVL.

V gene TRBV7-2 combines with J gene TRBJ2-1; D is ambiguous. Germline V lookup: CDR1 SGHTA, CDR2 FQGNSA. The CDR3 consists of 16 residues. The ends were cut back, 4 bases at V and 2 bases at J, with 15 bases in the middle. CDR3 region: CASSWPLVTPYNEQFF. DNA of the CDR3: TGTGCCAGCAGCTGGCCTCTAGTTACCCCCTACAATGAGCAGTTCTTC.

The V gene is TRBV27, the J gene TRBJ1-3; no firm D call. This CDR3 has 14 amino acids. Per germline, CDR1 MNHEY and CDR2 SMNVEV (reference sequence). With 3 bases removed from V and 3 bases from J, the gap between germline ends came to 9 bases. Here the CDR3 DNA reads TGTGCCAGCAGTTTGGCGGCGGGTGGAAACACCATATATTTT. Protein sequence: CASSLAAGGNTIYF.

This clone was seen just once. V is TRBV6-5 and J is TRBJ2-7, with 10 bases that match TRBD1. The J segment lost 2 bases and the V segment lost 6 bases, leaving 7 bases of the junction unmatched. From germline, CDR1 is MNHEY and CDR2 SVGAGI. The CDR3 totals 15 residues. In nucleotides, the CDR3 is TGTGCCAGCAGCAGAACCGGGACAGGGGCCTACGAGCAGTACTTC. It specifies CASSRTGTGAYEQYF.

V is TRBV4-1 and J is TRBJ2-7; weak D call: TRBD1 (6 bases). This CDR3 region has 14 residues. CDR1 MGHRA and CDR2 YSYEKL come from the germline V gene. Between the trimmed V and J ends, which lost 0 bases and 3 bases, there was a span of 9 bases. The CDR3 bases are TGCGCCAGCAGCCAAGATAGCAGGGGCTACGAGCAGTACTTC. It yields the protein CASSQDSRGYEQYF.

This chain uses TRBV4-1 with TRBJ1-3; possible D gene TRBD1, 5 bases. The CDR3 extends over 16 amino acids. The V gene's germline CDR1 is MGHRA and CDR2 YSYEKL. V was trimmed by 1 base and J by 2 bases, leaving 12 bases between them. The CDR3 spells CASSQVREGTGNTIYF. The DNA for the CDR3 is TGCGCCAGCAGCCAAGTCAGGGAGGGAACTGGAAACACCATATATTTT.

The CDR3 here is CASNPEGQGKNIQYF. The CDR3 bases are TGCGCCAGCAACCCAGAGGGACAGGGAAAAAACATTCAGTACTTC. This chain uses TRBV5-1 with TRBJ2-4; 9 bases are shared with TRBD1. This CDR3 is built from 15 residues. From germline, CDR1 is SGHRS and CDR2 YFSETQ. Losses at the gene ends were 6 bases for V and 4 bases for J; bases not matched to a gene: 8.

CDR3 loop: CASSLAGTGFMYEQYF. The CDR3, as DNA: TGTGCCAGCAGCTTAGCCGGGACAGGGTTTATGTACGAGCAGTACTTC. The rearrangement links TRBV11-2 to TRBJ2-7; 9 bases map to TRBD1. Trimming took 1 base from V and 4 from J; bases not matched to a gene: 8. Germline CDR1 SGHAT, CDR2 FQNNGV. The CDR3 loop spans 16 amino acids.

This chain links TRBV11-2 with TRBJ2-2; D unclear. Germline V gene data show CDR1 as SGHAT and CDR2 as FQNNGV. Trimming pared 5 bases from V and 0 bases from J, leaving 19 bases between. This CDR3 region has 18 residues. CDR3 protein: CASSTRYGLAANTGELFF. The CDR3 nucleotides read TGTGCCAGCAGCACGCGTTACGGGTTAGCAGCGAACACCGGGGAGCTGTTTTTT.

The V call is TRBV7-9, the J call TRBJ1-2, with TRBD1 as a possible D gene (6 bases). The CDR3 length is 18 residues. Trimming pared 5 bases from V and 0 bases from J, leaving 22 bases between. Germline CDR1 reads SEHNR; CDR2 reads FQNEAQ (reference sequence). The CDR3 region is CASSRTPRQVDPNYGYTF. CDR3 in DNA: TGTGCCAGCAGCCGAACGCCAAGACAGGTCGACCCTAACTATGGCTACACCTTC.

The rearrangement uses TRBV2 and TRBJ2-5; TRBD1 aligns across 12 bases. Germline lookup yields CDR1 SNHLY and CDR2 FYNNEI. CDR3 length equals 17 residues. The junction had 7 bases not matched to a gene; V was cut back by 5 bases and J by 0 bases. CDR3 loop: CASSSGQGAPYQETQYF. The DNA of the CDR3 is TGTGCCAGCAGTTCGGGACAGGGGGCACCGTACCAAGAGACCCAGTACTTC. The complete variable domain, with remaining parts taken from reference TRBV2 and TRBJ2-5, reads EPEVTQTPSHQVTQMGQEVILRCVPISNHLYFYWYRQILGQKVEFLVSFYNNEISEKSEIFDDQFSVERPDGSNFTLKIRSTKLEDSAMYFCASSSGQGAPYQETQYFGPGTRLLVL.

V usage is TRBV28 and J usage is TRBJ2-7, with 10 bases that match TRBD2. CDR3 length: 16 amino acids. Germline assignment: CDR1 MDHEN and CDR2 SYDVKM. V shed 3 bases and J 2 bases; nucleotides not matched to a gene: 7. DNA of the CDR3: TGTGCCAGCAGTTTTCCAAGCGGGAGGGTTCCCTACGAGCAGTACTTC. This encodes CASSFPSGRVPYEQYF.

The chain has TRBV9 and TRBJ1-4; D is undetermined. V lost 0 bases, J lost 7 bases, and 10 bases lay in between. Germline V gene sequence: CDR1 SGDLS, CDR2 YYNGEE. The CDR3 has 14 amino acids. This CDR3 reads CASSVDGGPEKLFF. For the CDR3, the DNA is TGTGCCAGCAGCGTAGACGGTGGTCCTGAAAAACTGTTTTTT.

The chain links TRBV27 to TRBJ2-1; 9 nucleotides agree with TRBD2. This CDR3 has 15 amino acids. V shed 5 bases, J shed 7 bases, and the junction held 9 bases outside the gene matches. CDR1 and CDR2 from the germline V gene are MNHEY and SMNVEV (reference sequence). The CDR3 DNA is TGTGCCAGCAGTAATCCGGGACTAGCAAGAAATGAGCAGTTCTTC. This encodes CASSNPGLARNEQFF.

This chain links TRBV4-3 with TRBJ2-5; D gene uncertain. CDR1 is LGHNA, CDR2 YSLEER, per germline. The CDR3 is made up of 13 amino acids. With 0 bases removed from V and 3 bases from J, the gap between germline ends came to 5 bases. CDR3 region: CASSQDWEETQYF. The CDR3 nucleotides are TGCGCCAGCAGCCAAGATTGGGAAGAGACCCAGTACTTC.

The chain carries TRBV5-5 and TRBJ2-7; tentative D call: TRBD2 (5 bases). Trimming took 6 bases from V and 0 from J, leaving 10 bases between them. Germline-derived CDR1 and CDR2 are SGHKS and YYEKEE (reference sequence). The CDR3 contains 13 residues. CDR3 nucleotide sequence: TGTGCCAGCACGACCGGAGGCTCCTACGAGCAGTACTTC. This codes for CASTTGGSYEQYF. Supplemented by reference TRBV5-5 and TRBJ2-7, the full variable domain reads DAGVTQSPTHLIKTRGQQVTLRCSPISGHKSVSWYQQVLGQGPQFIFQYYEKEERGRGNFPDRFSARQFPNYSSELNVNALLLGDSALYLCASTTGGSYEQYFGPGTRLTVT.

The gene calls are TRBV27 and TRBJ1-1, with D unresolved. The CDR3 runs to 14 residues. From germline, CDR1 is MNHEY and CDR2 SMNVEV (reference sequence). V lost 4 bases and J 1 base, leaving 10 bases between the germline ends. The CDR3 DNA follows: TGTGCCAGCAGTTCGCGGTATGCGAACACTGAAGCTTTCTTT. As protein: CASSSRYANTEAFF.

The chain has TRBV9 and TRBJ1-3; D is unclear. Between the trimmed V and J ends, which lost 6 bases and 3 bases, there was a span of 19 bases. CDR1 is SGDLS, CDR2 YYNGEE, per germline. This CDR3 contains 16 residues. The CDR3 coding sequence is TGTGCCAGCACCCCAGGCGCAGGAAAGTATGGAAACACCATATATTTT. Translating it yields CASTPGAGKYGNTIYF.

The chain uses TRBV14 and TRBJ2-2, with 13 positions matching TRBD2. J was trimmed by 4 bases and V by 4 bases; bases with no gene match: 3. CDR1 and CDR2 (germline): SGHDN, FVKESK. The CDR3 runs to 16 residues. CDR3 DNA sequence: TGTGCCAGCAGCCGACTAGCGGGAGGTTTCACCGGGGAGCTGTTTTTT. The encoded protein is CASSRLAGGFTGELFF.

The chain is built from TRBV11-2 and TRBJ2-3; tentatively, D is TRBD2 (5 bases). Germline V gives CDR1 SGHAT, CDR2 FQNNGV. The V end lost 1 base, the J end lost 2 bases, and 19 bases lay between the germline ends. The CDR3 spans 18 residues. Here the CDR3 reads CASSLVQFGDSFTDTQYF. CDR3 nucleotide sequence: TGTGCCAGCAGCTTAGTCCAGTTCGGGGATTCGTTCACAGATACGCAGTATTTT.